This T cell receptor (beta chain) was captured by sequencing in a study of blood T cells in healthy people across ages. This clonotype was picked up a small number of times. Antigen specificity is unknown. PBMCs, at least 6 million per sample, were isolated. No fewer than 5.5 micrograms of total RNA were isolated from every sample. Combining a sample-barcoded 5' primer with a J-beta primer mix, a second PCR ran for roughly 7 to 11 cycles. Using its own MiXCR run on the 5' RACE reads, TCRdb lists one record per CDR3 protein. This table holds roughly 1,500,000 distinct CDR3 sequences, about 40% found once. Study-wide results and limits: Diversity figures based on one million T cells were deemed too low.

Sample: blood. This TCR came from a young woman in good health.

The CDR3 protein is CASSQSLALNEQFF. CDR3 nucleotide sequence: TGTGCCAGCAGCCAATCCCTAGCGCTGAATGAGCAGTTCTTC. The chain has TRBV3-1 and TRBJ2-1, with a weak D call TRBD2 (6 bases). CDR3 length: 14 amino acids. In germline, CDR1 is LGHDT, CDR2 YNNKEL (reference sequence). V gave up 2 bases and J gave up 7 bases, with 12 bases separating them.